This passage covers 10 T cell receptor beta chains from one sample sequenced in a study of shared clonotypes between healthy human individuals. Measured with immunoSEQ multiplex PCR; TCRdb has only the in-frame clones, and not every one. The data contain some 1.1 million clones, roughly 80% of them singletons. The sample comprised memory CD4+ T cells from PBMCs. The subset is: CD45RA-negative fraction. Receptors originate from a man between 18 and 29 years old in good health. Some clones in this sample may be carry-over from other donors' samples.

Only one count was recorded for this clone. The rearrangement joins TRBV5-5 to TRBJ2-5; TRBD1 agrees at 11 bases. V shed 4 bases and J 11 bases; nucleotides not matched to a gene: 10. Germline CDR1 and CDR2: SGHKS and YYEKEE (reference sequence). This CDR3 comprises 14 residues. The CDR3 reads CASSMGQGDWGQYF. In nucleotides, the CDR3 is TGTGCCAGCAGCATGGGACAGGGGGACTGGGGGCAGTACTTC.

The rearrangement joins TRBV5-4 to TRBJ2-5, with 9 nucleotides matching TRBD1. This CDR3 comprises 16 residues. V lost 1 base to trimming and J lost 4 bases; unmatched junction nucleotides: 8. Germline CDR1 is SGHNT and CDR2 is YYREEE (reference sequence). This chain's CDR3 is CASSLSPTGGGETQYF. In DNA, the CDR3 is TGTGCCAGCAGCTTGTCTCCGACAGGGGGGGGAGAGACCCAGTACTTC.

The V and J genes are TRBV9 and TRBJ1-2; D is uncertain. V gave up 4 bases and J gave up 5 bases, with 15 bases separating them. Germline lookup yields CDR1 SGDLS and CDR2 YYNGEE. The CDR3 extends over 14 amino acids. The DNA of the CDR3 is TGTGCCAGCAGCCCCCGAGAGAGAGGATATGGCTACACCTTC. Its translation: CASSPRERGYGYTF.

CDR3 sequence (DNA): TGTGCCAGCAGTGAAGGGACAGGGGTTTCACCCCTCCACTTT. As protein: CASSEGTGVSPLHF. J is TRBJ1-6 and V is TRBV6-1; 9 bases align to TRBD1. Germline lookup yields CDR1 MNHNS and CDR2 SASEGT. This CDR3 has 14 amino acids. The V segment lost 1 base and the J segment 9 bases; nucleotides outside the gene matches: 1.

This clone was detected a few times. This sequence joins TRBV5-6 and TRBJ2-4, with D perhaps TRBD1 (6 bases). The germline CDR1 and CDR2 sequences are SGHDT and YYEEEE. V dropped 4 bases and J dropped 7 bases, with 18 bases sitting between them. The CDR3 has 15 amino acids. As DNA, the CDR3 is TGTGCCAGCAGCCCGAAGCTCCGGACAGACAACATTCAGTACTTC. Its protein is CASSPKLRTDNIQYF.

The chain couples TRBV28 to TRBJ1-2; 8 bases are a match to TRBD1. The V gene's germline CDR1 is MDHEN and CDR2 SYDVKM. This CDR3 spans 15 amino acids. J was trimmed by 4 bases and V by 3 bases; bases with no gene match: 7. CDR3 DNA sequence: TGTGCCAGCAGTTTGGAAGGACAGGGACCCTATGGCTACACCTTC. It codes for CASSLEGQGPYGYTF.

The CDR3 protein is CASSLGGARERGGYTF. The CDR3 bases are TGTGCCAGCAGTTTAGGCGGGGCCCGAGAGCGTGGGGGCTACACCTTC. V gene TRBV28 combines with J gene TRBJ1-2; possibly TRBD1 for D (5 bases). Looked up from germline, CDR1 is MDHEN and CDR2 is SYDVKM. The CDR3 consists of 16 residues. V lost 2 bases and J lost 8, with 21 bases in between.

The J gene is TRBJ2-7, the V gene TRBV4-3, with TRBD2 identical over 12 bases. Germline lookup yields CDR1 LGHNA and CDR2 YSLEER. The trim removed 4 bases at V and 5 bases at J, leaving 6 bases unmatched. The length of the CDR3 is 15 residues. The CDR3 bases are TGCGCCAGCAGCCTCCGACTAGCGGGGGTCCACGAGCAGTACTTC. The encoded protein is CASSLRLAGVHEQYF.

The V gene is TRBV28, the J gene TRBJ2-1, with 13 bases lining up with TRBD2. Germline V gene lookup returns CDR1 MDHEN and CDR2 SYDVKM. This CDR3 has 13 amino acids. The chain's CDR3 is CASGLAGDNEQFF. In DNA form, the CDR3 reads TGTGCGTCAGGACTAGCGGGAGACAATGAGCAGTTCTTC.

The chain joins TRBV7-9 to TRBJ2-7; weak D call: TRBD1 (6 bases). The CDR3 extends over 14 amino acids. The germline V and J ends were trimmed by 8 bases and 0 bases, with 14 bases remaining between them. Germline CDR1 is SEHNR and CDR2 is FQNEAQ (reference sequence). CDR3 protein: CASASRGGSYEQYF. CDR3 sequence (DNA): TGTGCCAGCGCCAGCAGGGGTGGCTCCTACGAGCAGTACTTC.